These 29 T cell receptor beta chains came from one sample sequenced in a study of shared clonotypes between healthy human individuals. Naive CD8 cells were CD45RO-negative, positively selected for CCR7, excluding terminally differentiated effector memory CD45RA+ cells. Repertoires were generated with immunoSEQ multiplex PCR, while TCRdb's copy carries only in-frame clones and drops some. The table includes roughly 2.1 million clones, about 92% detected once. Material for sequencing was naive CD8+ T cells from PBMCs. The receptors come from a man aged 18-30 years in good health. Some clones in this sample may be carry-over from other donors' samples.

This rearrangement joins TRBV11-2 to TRBJ2-5; D perhaps matches TRBD1 (5 bases). V lost 2 bases, J lost 0 bases, and 7 bases lay in between. The CDR3 is made up of 14 amino acids. Germline assignment: CDR1 SGHAT and CDR2 FQNNGV. The CDR3 is CASSLSGHQETQYF. The CDR3 nucleotides read TGTGCCAGCAGCTTATCAGGGCACCAAGAGACCCAGTACTTC.

As for this clone: Distinct nucleotide sequences in the sample also encode this CDR3. The rearrangement joins TRBV27 to TRBJ2-7; TRBD1 agrees at 9 bases. This CDR3 has 15 residues. The germline V gene encodes CDR1 MNHEY and CDR2 SMNVEV (reference sequence). V lost 5 bases, J lost 3 bases, and 8 bases stayed unmatched. CDR3 protein: CASSPRGTGYYEQYF. The DNA for the CDR3 is TGTGCCAGCAGTCCCCGCGGGACAGGGTACTACGAGCAGTACTTC.

J is TRBJ2-7 and V is TRBV6-1; 10 bases agree with TRBD1. Germline values: CDR1 MNHNS, CDR2 SASEGT. V shed 1 base, J shed 4 bases, and the junction held 4 bases outside the gene matches. The CDR3 spans 15 residues. This chain's CDR3 is CASSEGQGAKYEQYF. The CDR3 DNA sequence: TGTGCCAGCAGTGAAGGACAGGGGGCAAAGTACGAGCAGTACTTC.

The V and J genes are TRBV25-1 and TRBJ2-7, with 8 bases fitting TRBD1. In germline, CDR1 is MGHDK, CDR2 SYGVNS. V gave up 1 base and J gave up 5 bases; unmatched junction bases: 4. The CDR3 is 14 amino acids. CDR3 sequence reads: CASSEFGTGHEQYF. The CDR3 DNA follows: TGTGCCAGCAGTGAATTCGGGACAGGCCACGAGCAGTACTTC.

The chain combines TRBV5-3 with TRBJ1-3; 9 bases match TRBD1. TRBV5-3 is reported as an ORF; its role is uncertain. The CDR3 runs to 15 residues. V dropped 2 bases and J dropped 4; count of bases not matched to a gene: 4. As DNA, the CDR3 is TGTGCCAGAAGCTTTCGGGACAGGGCGGGAAACACCATATATTTT. Translated: CARSFRDRAGNTIYF.

The V call is TRBV6-4, the J call TRBJ2-1, with D unclear. V was pared by 4 bases and J by 0 bases, with 10 bases between. From germline, CDR1 is MRHNA and CDR2 SNTAGT. The CDR3 has 15 amino acids. The CDR3 DNA reads TGTGCCAGCAGTGCCGTCAGGAGCTCCTACAATGAGCAGTTCTTC. Amino acid sequence: CASSAVRSSYNEQFF.

The rearrangement links TRBV7-6 to TRBJ2-2; D is possibly TRBD1 (5 bases). Germline V CDR1 and CDR2: SGHVS, FNYEAQ. The CDR3 consists of 16 residues. Trimming removed 3 bases from V and 2 bases from J, with 13 bases in between. CDR3 DNA sequence: TGTGCCAGCAGCTTCCCCAGGGTAATCAACACCGGGGAGCTGTTTTTT. Its translation: CASSFPRVINTGELFF. Full variable domain (outside the CDR3, taken from reference TRBV7-6 and TRBJ2-2): GAGVSQSPRYKVTKRGQDVALRCDPISGHVSLYWYRQALGQGPEFLTYFNYEAQQDKSGLPNDRFSAERPEGSISTLTIQRTEQRDSAMYRCASSFPRVINTGELFFGEGSRLTVL.

The V and J genes are TRBV29-1 and TRBJ1-3; D remains unclear. This CDR3 has 13 residues. Trimming took off 7 bases at V and 3 bases at J, with 13 bases between the two ends. Germline V gene sequence: CDR1 SQVTM, CDR2 ANQGSEA. The CDR3 nucleotides are TGCAGCGCGGACGGGGTGTATGGAAACACCATATATTTT. Protein: CSADGVYGNTIYF.

The chain employs TRBV4-2 and TRBJ2-1, with TRBD2 as a possible D gene (7 bases). The CDR3 has 17 amino acids. Per the germline V gene, CDR1 is LGHNA and CDR2 is YNFKEQ. V was clipped by 0 bases and J by 9 bases, with 21 bases between them. The CDR3 DNA follows: TGTGCCAGCAGCCAAGATCCGCGACTAGAGGGGGGGTTTGAGCAGTTCTTC. Translated, it gives CASSQDPRLEGGFEQFF.

A note on this clone: This sample also contains other DNA sequences that code for the same CDR3. The chain uses TRBV11-2 and TRBJ2-7; 7 nucleotides agree with TRBD1. V shed 5 bases, J shed 0 bases, and the junction held 4 bases outside the gene matches. The length of the CDR3 is 14 residues. In germline, CDR1 is SGHAT, CDR2 FQNNGV. CDR3 sequence (DNA): TGTGCCAGCAGCCTCGGGACAGTCTCCTACGAGCAGTACTTC. Translated, it gives CASSLGTVSYEQYF.

V is TRBV7-9 and J is TRBJ2-1, with 8 bases identical to TRBD2. The CDR3 has 15 amino acids. Germline trimming cut 1 base from V and 7 bases from J; bases unmatched to any gene: 6. Germline CDR1 and CDR2: SEHNR and FQNEAQ (reference sequence). CDR3 region: CASSLEAGVRNEQFF. In DNA form, the CDR3 reads TGTGCCAGCAGCTTAGAAGCGGGAGTGAGAAATGAGCAGTTCTTC.

The rearrangement joins TRBV7-9 to TRBJ2-3, with D tentatively TRBD2 (5 bases). The CDR3 is 14 amino acids. The germline gives CDR1 SEHNR, CDR2 FQNEAQ (reference sequence). V shed 5 bases and J shed 6 bases, with 15 bases lying between them. CDR3 DNA: TGTGCCAGCAGCGACCGGGGTGAACGGGATACGCAGTATTTT. Translating it yields CASSDRGERDTQYF.

Turning to this clone: Other DNA sequences within the sample encode an identical CDR3. The CDR3 nucleotides are TGTGCCAGCAGCTCAACAGGGAGCACCGGGGAGCTGTTTTTT. Encoded protein: CASSSTGSTGELFF. V gene TRBV28 combines with J gene TRBJ2-2; D is perhaps TRBD1 (6 bases). Germline values: CDR1 MDHEN, CDR2 SYDVKM. Trimming left V 6 bases short and J 4 bases short, with 12 bases between. This CDR3 spans 14 amino acids.

J is TRBJ1-2 and V is TRBV10-2; maybe TRBD1 (5 bases). V dropped 10 bases and J dropped 1 base, with 22 bases sitting between them. CDR1 and CDR2 (germline): WSHSY, SAAADI. The CDR3 runs 16 residues. The CDR3 sequence: CATSSDGAPYNYGYTF. The CDR3 DNA reads TGCGCCACTTCCTCCGATGGGGCGCCGTATAACTATGGCTACACCTTC.

The chain recombines TRBV7-9 with TRBJ2-3, with 7 bases that match TRBD1. The CDR3 is 16 residues long. Trimming at V came to 5 bases and at J to 3 bases, leaving 11 bases not matched to a gene. Germline V gene data show CDR1 as SEHNR and CDR2 as FQNEAQ (reference sequence). The CDR3: CASSPSRGGSTDTQYF. In DNA, the CDR3 is TGTGCCAGCAGCCCCTCTCGAGGGGGCTCTACAGATACGCAGTATTTT.

The chain carries TRBV2 and TRBJ1-1; a possible D gene is TRBD1 (5 bases). The CDR3 is made up of 17 amino acids. V lost 3 bases and J lost 0, with 17 bases in between. In germline, CDR1 is SNHLY, CDR2 FYNNEI. CDR3 DNA sequence: TGTGCCAGCAGTGAGGTCAGGGACCTTGTTATGAACACTGAAGCTTTCTTT. Its translation: CASSEVRDLVMNTEAFF.

The rearrangement links TRBV29-1 to TRBJ2-1; the match to TRBD2 covers 10 bases. With V trimmed by 2 bases and J by 3 bases, 7 bases remained unmatched. Germline values: CDR1 SQVTM, CDR2 ANQGSEA. The CDR3 is 16 residues long. The CDR3 region is CSVEIPSGGNYNEQFF. Written as DNA, the CDR3 is TGCAGCGTTGAAATCCCTAGCGGGGGAAACTACAATGAGCAGTTCTTC.

The CDR3 bases are TGTGCCAGCACCAGTAGGGTCAACACCGGAGATACGCAGTATTTT. Protein sequence: CASTSRVNTGDTQYF. The V call is TRBV27, the J call TRBJ2-3; the D is unclear. The V gene lost 7 bases and the J gene lost 5 bases, with 19 bases spanning the gap. Germline loops: CDR1 MNHEY, CDR2 SMNVEV (reference sequence). The CDR3 runs 15 residues.

The rearrangement joins TRBV6-4 to TRBJ1-2, with unresolved D. The CDR3 has 18 residues. Deletions cut 6 bases from V and 4 bases from J, with 27 bases between. Germline values: CDR1 MRHNA, CDR2 SNTAGT. In DNA, the CDR3 is TGTGCCAGCAGAGAGGTCGGTTATTGGGGAACGGAATCCTATGGCTACACCTTC. Protein sequence: CASREVGYWGTESYGYTF.

The chain combines TRBV28 with TRBJ1-2; 7 positions match TRBD1. Germline-derived CDR1 and CDR2 are MDHEN and SYDVKM. V dropped 3 bases and J dropped 0; count of bases not matched to a gene: 7. CDR3 length: 16 amino acids. The CDR3 nucleotides read TGTGCCAGCAGTTTTGTAGGGACAGCTTCTAACTATGGCTACACCTTC. Translating it yields CASSFVGTASNYGYTF.

The genes are TRBV28 and TRBJ2-5, with TRBD1 identical over 8 bases. Trimming took 5 bases from V and 1 from J; bases not matched to a gene: 6. The CDR3 extends over 15 amino acids. Germline CDR1 reads MDHEN; CDR2 reads SYDVKM. CDR3 region: CASSPGQGLQETQYF. The CDR3 nucleotides are TGTGCCAGCAGTCCAGGACAGGGCCTCCAAGAGACCCAGTACTTC.

The J gene is TRBJ2-6, the V gene TRBV7-6; D is unclear. This CDR3 contains 18 residues. From germline, CDR1 is SGHVS and CDR2 FNYEAQ. Trimming pared 6 bases from V and 2 bases from J, leaving 20 bases between. This CDR3 is CASSRSPGRSPGANVLTF. CDR3 DNA sequence: TGTGCCAGCAGTCGCTCCCCGGGCAGATCACCTGGGGCCAACGTCCTGACTTTC.

The CDR3 DNA sequence: TGTGCCAGCAGCTCGACCGACAGGGGAGTTAACACCGGGGAGCTGTTTTTT. Its protein is CASSSTDRGVNTGELFF. This sequence joins TRBV7-9 and TRBJ2-2, with TRBD1 matching 8 bases. Losses at the gene ends were 4 bases for V and 2 bases for J; bases not matched to a gene: 9. The CDR3 has 17 residues. Germline V gene data show CDR1 as SEHNR and CDR2 as FQNEAQ (reference sequence).

This chain uses TRBV10-1 with TRBJ1-2; no clear D gene. The length of the CDR3 is 11 residues. V shed 11 bases and J shed 7 bases, with 14 bases lying between them. Germline V gene sequence: CDR1 WNHNN, CDR2 SYGVQD (reference sequence). CDR3 DNA: TGCGCCGCAGAACATGTATGTGGCTACACCTTC. Protein sequence: CAAEHVCGYTF.

The V gene is TRBV5-5, the J gene TRBJ2-7, with 8 bases lining up with TRBD1. The CDR3 has 14 amino acids. Germline-derived CDR1 and CDR2 are SGHKS and YYEKEE (reference sequence). Trimming took 4 bases from V and 2 from J; bases not matched to a gene: 5. DNA for the CDR3: TGTGCCAGCAGCGTGACAGGGGACGCCTACGAGCAGTACTTC. Amino acids: CASSVTGDAYEQYF.

This chain connects TRBV6-1 to TRBJ2-4; D is possibly TRBD2 (6 bases). Germline V gene data show CDR1 as MNHNS and CDR2 as SASEGT. This CDR3 is built from 18 residues. Trimming stripped 0 bases from V and 0 bases from J, with 15 bases between. The CDR3 DNA sequence: TGTGCCAGCAGTGAAGCGCGAAGGAGGGAGATAGCCAAAAACATTCAGTACTTC. Translating gives CASSEARRREIAKNIQYF.

The chain joins TRBV27 to TRBJ2-2, with D maybe TRBD2 (5 bases). Trimming took off 6 bases at V and 11 bases at J, with 13 bases between the two ends. Germline V gene data show CDR1 as MNHEY and CDR2 as SMNVEV (reference sequence). This CDR3 has 12 residues. The CDR3 loop reads CASRTGLHELFF. The DNA of the CDR3 is TGTGCCAGCAGGACGGGATTACACGAGCTGTTTTTT.

Of note for this clone: The junction differs from germline at one of its ends, possibly a read error. Distinct nucleotide sequences in the sample also encode this CDR3. The chain combines TRBV27 with TRBJ2-6, with D maybe TRBD1 (5 bases). CDR3 size: 15 residues. The V gene's germline CDR1 is MNHEY and CDR2 SMNVEV (reference sequence). CDR3 in amino acids: CASSLSGPRANVLTF. In DNA form, the CDR3 reads TGTGCCAGCAGCTTATCAGGGCCGAGGGCCAACGTCCTGACTTTC.

The chain has TRBV28 and TRBJ2-7; 8 positions match TRBD1. Unmatched junction bases numbered 6, after V lost 8 bases and J lost 3 bases. The CDR3 covers 13 residues. Germline values: CDR1 MDHEN, CDR2 SYDVKM. The CDR3 nucleotides are TGTGCCAGCTCCGGGACAGGCTTCTACGAGCAGTACTTC. It codes for CASSGTGFYEQYF.